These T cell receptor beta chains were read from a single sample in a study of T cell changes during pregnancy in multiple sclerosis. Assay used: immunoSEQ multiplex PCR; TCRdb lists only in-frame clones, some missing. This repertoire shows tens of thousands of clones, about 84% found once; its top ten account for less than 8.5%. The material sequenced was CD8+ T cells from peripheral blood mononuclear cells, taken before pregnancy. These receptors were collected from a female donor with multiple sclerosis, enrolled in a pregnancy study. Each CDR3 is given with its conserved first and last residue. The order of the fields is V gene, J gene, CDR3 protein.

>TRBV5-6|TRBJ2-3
CASDSGVTDTQYF
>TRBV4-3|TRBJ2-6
CASSQVGESGANVLTF
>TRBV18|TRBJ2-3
CASSPAGSTDTQYF
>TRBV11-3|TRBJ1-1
CASSPTGWDTEAFF
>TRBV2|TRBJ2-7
CAGRAATSYEQYF
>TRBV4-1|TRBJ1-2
CASSRWSRSLYGYTF
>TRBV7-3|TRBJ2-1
CASSSPGTSVYNEQFF
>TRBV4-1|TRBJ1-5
CASSHPQGAQPQHF
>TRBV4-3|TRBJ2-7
CASSQEGGYYEQYF
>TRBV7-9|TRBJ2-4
CASSQTGVSKNIQYF
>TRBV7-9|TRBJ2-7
CASSASYEQYF
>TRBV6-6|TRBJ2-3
CATGQYTDTQYF
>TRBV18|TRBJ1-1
CASSPGAGRAEAFF
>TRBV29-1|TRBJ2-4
CSVESPRDLAKNIQYF
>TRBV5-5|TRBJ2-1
CASIHPRRAAVEQFF
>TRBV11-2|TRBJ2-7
CASSLDLGLAGVEQYF
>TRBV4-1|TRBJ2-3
CASSPREVMASTDTQYF
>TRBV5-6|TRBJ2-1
CASSRLAYNEQFF
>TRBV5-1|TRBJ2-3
CASSSGTSGTDTQYF
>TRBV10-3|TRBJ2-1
CAISESRLSEQFF
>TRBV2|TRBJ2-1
CASSSGSQSYNEQFF
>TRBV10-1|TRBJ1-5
CASSDSGGIGNQPQHF
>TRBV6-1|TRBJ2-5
CASSRLAGRGETQYF
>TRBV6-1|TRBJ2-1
CASSERGSGRSYNEQFF
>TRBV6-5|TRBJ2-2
CATGQENTGELFF
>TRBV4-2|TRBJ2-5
CASSQVQGETQYF
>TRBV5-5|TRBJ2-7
CASSLEQEYYEQYF
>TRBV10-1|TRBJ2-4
CASNGTPAKNIQYF
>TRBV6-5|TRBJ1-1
CASSSNQGSTEAFF
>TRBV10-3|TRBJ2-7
CATSRLAGVGWDEQYF
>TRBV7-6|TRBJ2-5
CASSLSQGPETQYF